This TCR beta chain was obtained from a study of neurological immune-mediated disorders (dated by TCRdb to the late 2010s). Looking at the study overall: The study compared peripheral blood TCR-beta repertoires of HTLV-I-associated myelopathy (HAM/TSP) patients, multiple sclerosis patients and healthy controls using UMI-based sequencing. The cohort was made up of 60 to 75 subjects, consisting of some 15 HAM/TSP patients, some 34 multiple sclerosis patients and about 20 healthy controls. The roughly 99 TCR-beta libraries covered PBMC samples along with longitudinal samples, technical triplicates, and paired sorted CD4+ and CD8+ T-cell subsets.

For the unsorted PBMC libraries, 2 million PBMCs were stored in RNAlater at -80 degrees C until RNA extraction and were used to generate the libraries. Peripheral blood underwent Ficoll-Hypaque density gradient centrifugation to isolate PBMCs, which were then cryopreserved in liquid nitrogen. cDNA was synthesized by template-switch 5'RACE using a primer with a 10-nucleotide random unique molecular identifier that tagged each TCR transcript. Each sequencing run produced over 190 million TCR-beta sequences covering 15-18 subjects. The RNeasy kit was used to extract total RNA. The KAPA Real-time Library Amplification kit was used to amplify TCR-beta VDJ regions with primers targeting the TCR constant region and the 5'RACE anchor. Sample indexes and Illumina adaptors were added in a first PCR, and a second PCR then increased library yield. The roughly 650 bp TCR product was size-selected on a 2% E-gel SizeSelection system after Ampure bead purification. Before pooling, library quality was assessed on a Bioanalyzer, concentration was determined with Qubit, and library quantification was performed with the Kapa Library Quantification kit. Libraries were sequenced paired-end 2 x 150 bp on an Illumina HiSeq 2500. To increase sequence diversity, about 25-31% phiX was spiked into each library pool. In the source study's methods: Quality-filtered reads were processed with the UMI-based MiGEC pipeline, and over 90% of raw TCR sequences were removed by the MiGEC pipeline during error correction. VDJ genes were aligned to IMGT germline references, and clonotypes were defined by unique CDR3 amino acid sequence plus V-J genes. VDJtools evaluated clonal expansion, Shannon diversity and CDR3 relatedness (CalcPairwiseDistances, ClusterSamples); CLCbio workbench built phylogenetic trees. A clone was classed as expanded if it had 8 or more unique UMIs, a cutoff based on coefficient-of-variation modelling across technical triplicates. TCRdb trimmed public reads at Q25 via fastp, called clones via MiXCR and kept in-frame beta chains. Rows merge per CDR3 protein into single entries with the most common DNA and genes. TCRdb, rather than the study authors, made the V and J calls. Across this sample there are about 50,000 distinct CDR3 sequences, with under 13% seen only once. The ten largest clones represent about 20% of the sample.

Ten or more counts support this clonotype. Its antigen is currently not known. Base quality data are lacking; no much larger clone is found one base away. Measured from the cysteine to the phenylalanine, the CDR3 is 15 residues long. Only CDR3 DNA remains: 45 bases, in frame from the first base. As encoded in the germline V gene, CDR1 is SGDLS while CDR2 is YYNGEE. V is pruned by 4 bases and J by 1 base, leaving 4 bases of the junction without a gene match. Paper-wide results and their limitations: TCR clonal expansion was greatest in HAM/TSP patients and smallest in MS patients, who ranked below even healthy controls. No identical CDR3 amino acid sequences were found to be shared among expanded clones across subjects, suggesting that TCR-beta repertoires were private in all groups.

Sequencing input: PBMCs. The rearrangement combines TRBV9 with TRBJ2-2; 7 central nucleotides agree with TRBD1. This receptor was taken from a woman aged 35 to 49 with HTLV-1-associated myelopathy (HAM/TSP). The sequenced DNA: TGTGCCAGCAGCCCCTCAGGGGGGAACACCGGGGAGCTGTTTTTT. Translated, it reads CASSPSGGNTGELFF.